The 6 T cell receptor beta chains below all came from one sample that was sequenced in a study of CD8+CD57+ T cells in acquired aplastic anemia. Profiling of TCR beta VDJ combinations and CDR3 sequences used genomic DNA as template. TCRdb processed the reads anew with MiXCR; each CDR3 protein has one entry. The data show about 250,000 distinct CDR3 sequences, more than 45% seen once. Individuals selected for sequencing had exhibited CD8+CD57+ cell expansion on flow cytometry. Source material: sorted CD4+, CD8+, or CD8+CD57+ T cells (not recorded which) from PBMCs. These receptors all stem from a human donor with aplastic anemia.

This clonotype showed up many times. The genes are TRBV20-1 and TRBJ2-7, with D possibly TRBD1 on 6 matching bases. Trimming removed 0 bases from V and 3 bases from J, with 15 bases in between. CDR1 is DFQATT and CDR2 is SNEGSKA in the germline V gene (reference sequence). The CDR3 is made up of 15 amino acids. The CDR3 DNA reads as TGCAGTGCTAGAGACCAGCAGGGGCCAGTCTACGAGCAGTACTTC. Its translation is CSARDQQGPVYEQYF.

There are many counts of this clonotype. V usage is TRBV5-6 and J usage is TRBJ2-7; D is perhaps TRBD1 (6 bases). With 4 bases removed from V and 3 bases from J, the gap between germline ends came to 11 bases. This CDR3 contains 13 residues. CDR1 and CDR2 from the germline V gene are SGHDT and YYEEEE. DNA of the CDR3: TGTGCCAGCAGCGGTACAGGGTTCTACGAGCAGTACTTC. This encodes CASSGTGFYEQYF.

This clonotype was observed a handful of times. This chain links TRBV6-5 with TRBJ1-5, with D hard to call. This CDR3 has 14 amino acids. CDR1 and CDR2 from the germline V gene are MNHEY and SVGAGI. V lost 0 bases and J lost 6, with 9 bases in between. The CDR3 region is CASSYSLGVQPQHF. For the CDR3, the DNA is TGTGCCAGCAGTTACTCGCTCGGGGTTCAGCCCCAGCATTTT.

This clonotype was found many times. The CDR3: CASSDRRNNSPLHF. Here the CDR3 DNA reads TGTGCCAGCAGCGACCGACGGAATAATTCACCCCTCCACTTT. This chain links TRBV7-9 with TRBJ1-6; D call uncertain. Trimming removed 5 bases from V and 5 bases from J, with 10 bases in between. The germline V gene has CDR1 SEHNR and CDR2 FQNEAQ (reference sequence). This CDR3 is 14 amino acids long.

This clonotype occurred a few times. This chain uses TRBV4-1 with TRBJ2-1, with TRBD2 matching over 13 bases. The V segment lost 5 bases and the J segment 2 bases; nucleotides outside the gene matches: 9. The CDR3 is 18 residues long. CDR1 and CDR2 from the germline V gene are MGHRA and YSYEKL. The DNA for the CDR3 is TGCGCCAGCAGCGACGGACTAGCGGGAGTGGTTACCTACAATGAGCAGTTCTTC. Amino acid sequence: CASSDGLAGVVTYNEQFF.

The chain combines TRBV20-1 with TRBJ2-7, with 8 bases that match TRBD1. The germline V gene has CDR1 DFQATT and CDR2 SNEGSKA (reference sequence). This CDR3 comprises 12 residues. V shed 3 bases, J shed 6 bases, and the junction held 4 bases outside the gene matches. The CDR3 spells CSARTGALEQYF. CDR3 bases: TGCAGTGCTAGGACAGGGGCACTCGAGCAGTACTTC.